Shown below are 26 T cell receptor beta chains from a single sample sequenced in a study of early T cells in non-severe SARS-CoV-2 infection. TCRdb passed the 5' RACE reads through MiXCR, listing each CDR3 protein once. Here the sample spans about 63,000 distinct CDR3 sequences, roughly 13% being singletons. The specimen sequenced was whole blood. The receptors shown here come from an adult who was a healthcare worker with PCR-confirmed SARS-CoV-2 infection or an uninfected control (not recorded which).

The rearrangement joins TRBV18 to TRBJ2-2, with 7 bases matching TRBD1. V gave up 2 bases and J gave up 5 bases; unmatched junction bases: 2. CDR1 and CDR2 (germline): KGHSH, LQKENI. This CDR3 has 14 amino acids. The CDR3 is CASSPRDRTGELFF. CDR3 coding DNA: TGTGCCAGCTCACCAAGGGACAGAACCGGGGAGCTGTTTTTT.

This clonotype came up a few times. The rearrangement joins TRBV18 to TRBJ2-5; tentatively, D is TRBD1 (6 bases). Germline assignment: CDR1 KGHSH and CDR2 LQKENI. The germline V and J ends were trimmed by 6 bases and 5 bases, with 19 bases remaining between them. This CDR3 is built from 15 residues. CDR3 loop: CASSPGQPPRETQYF. Written as DNA, the CDR3 is TGTGCCAGCTCCCCGGGACAACCCCCTAGGGAGACCCAGTACTTC.

The J gene is TRBJ1-1, the V gene TRBV7-3, with D uncertain. CDR3 length: 14 residues. Germline V CDR1 and CDR2: SGHTA, FQGTGA. V was shortened by 5 bases and J by 7 bases, with 17 bases between the two germline ends. DNA for the CDR3: TGTGCCAGCAGCCACAACGGGAGATTACATGAAGCTTTCTTT. Its translation: CASSHNGRLHEAFF.

Worth noting for this clonotype: One base away lies a much larger clone, so this may be a sequencing read error. V gene TRBV11-2 combines with J gene TRBJ1-1, with D tentatively TRBD1 (6 bases). The CDR3 consists of 16 residues. CDR1 and CDR2 (germline): SGHAT, FQNNGV. The CDR3 DNA is TGTGCCAGCAGCTTAGACCACAGGGACCTCAACACTGGAGCTTTCTTT. This encodes CASSLDHRDLNTGAFF.

There are many counts of this clonotype. The chain is built from TRBV4-3 and TRBJ2-7; TRBD1 might be the D (6 bases). This CDR3 is built from 15 residues. Trimming shortened V by 0 bases and J by 2 bases, and 11 bases separated the two germline ends. Germline CDR1 is LGHNA and CDR2 is YSLEER. The CDR3 bases are TGCGCCAGCAGCCAAGATCTGGGACACCCCTACGAGCAGTACTTC. Its translation is CASSQDLGHPYEQYF.

The gene calls are TRBV20-1 and TRBJ2-7; weak D call: TRBD2 (6 bases). The CDR3 is 14 residues long. V was pared by 3 bases and J by 3 bases, with 15 bases between. From germline, CDR1 is DFQATT and CDR2 SNEGSKA (reference sequence). The DNA of the CDR3 is TGCAGTGCTAGTTCGGGGGTCCCATTCTACGAGCAGTACTTC. Residues: CSASSGVPFYEQYF.

This clonotype turned up a few times. The chain recombines TRBV12-5 with TRBJ1-2; D gene uncertain. Trimming stripped 0 bases from V and 6 bases from J, with 5 bases between. The CDR3 sequence is 12 residues long. Looked up from germline, CDR1 is LGHNT and CDR2 is FRNRAP. The CDR3 bases are TGTGCTAGTGGTTTGGTCCGGGATGGCTACACCTTC. Its translation is CASGLVRDGYTF.

This clonotype showed up many times. The rearrangement joins TRBV20-1 to TRBJ1-2; no clear D. This CDR3 contains 14 residues. Looked up from germline, CDR1 is DFQATT and CDR2 is SNEGSKA (reference sequence). With 6 bases removed from V and 7 bases from J, the gap between germline ends came to 21 bases. CDR3 loop: CSAIFHAMLGGYTF. For the CDR3, the DNA is TGCAGTGCCATATTTCACGCAATGCTTGGTGGCTACACCTTC.

The table lists this clonotype with a few counts. This chain uses TRBV12-3 or TRBV12-4 with TRBJ2-2; D is unresolved. Trimming took 6 bases from V and 5 from J, leaving 16 bases between them. The CDR3 is made up of 15 amino acids. The CDR3 spells CASSPARIGTGELFF. CDR3 bases: TGTGCCAGCAGCCCTGCCCGGATTGGGACCGGGGAGCTGTTTTTT.

The rearrangement uses TRBV3-1 and TRBJ1-2, with D perhaps matching TRBD1 (5 bases). V gave up 1 base and J gave up 3 bases, with 9 bases separating them. Germline assignment: CDR1 LGHDT and CDR2 YNNKEL (reference sequence). The CDR3 covers 14 residues. CDR3 protein: CASSQGGRDYGYTF. The CDR3 DNA reads as TGTGCCAGCAGCCAAGGGGGCAGGGACTATGGCTACACCTTC. Looking up the rest from reference TRBV3-1 and TRBJ1-2 gives the full variable domain: DTAVSQTPKYLVTQMGNDKSIKCEQNLGHDTMYWYKQDSKKFLKIMFSYNNKELIINETVPNRFSPKSPDKAHLNLHINSLELGDSAVYFCASSQGGRDYGYTFGSGTRLTVV.

This clonotype was counted many times. The V gene is TRBV27, the J gene TRBJ1-5; 10 positions agree with TRBD1. The trim removed 2 bases at V and 8 bases at J, leaving 6 bases unmatched. The germline CDR1 and CDR2 sequences are MNHEY and SMNVEV (reference sequence). The CDR3 sequence is 15 residues long. The CDR3 region has the DNA TGTGCCAGCAGTTTAAGGCGGGACAGGGGAGAGCCCCAGCATTTT. Its protein is CASSLRRDRGEPQHF.

This clonotype was detected ten times or more. The CDR3 sequence is CASSSGTGANSYNEQFF. The CDR3 coding sequence is TGTGCCAGCAGCTCCGGGACAGGGGCGAACTCCTACAATGAGCAGTTCTTC. V and J are TRBV7-9 and TRBJ2-1, with TRBD1 matching 10 bases. Germline V gives CDR1 SEHNR, CDR2 FQNEAQ (reference sequence). Trimming at V came to 4 bases and at J to 0 bases, leaving 6 bases not matched to a gene. There are 17 residues in the CDR3.

This clonotype has a count of ten or more. The rearrangement joins TRBV10-3 to TRBJ1-2; the D is unclear. The CDR3 is 12 residues long. Trimming stripped 8 bases from V and 3 bases from J, with 10 bases between. CDR1 is ENHRY and CDR2 is SYGVKD in the germline V gene. The CDR3 spells CAIPGVYYGYTF. For the CDR3, the DNA is TGTGCCATCCCTGGGGTTTACTATGGCTACACCTTC.

The rearrangement links TRBV5-1 to TRBJ1-3; D gene ambiguous. This CDR3 has 16 amino acids. In germline, CDR1 is SGHRS, CDR2 YFSETQ. The germline V and J ends were trimmed by 4 bases and 2 bases, with 16 bases remaining between them. The CDR3 protein is CASSLTGREPGNTIYF. CDR3 sequence (DNA): TGCGCCAGCAGCCTTACTGGTCGGGAACCTGGAAACACCATATATTTT.

This chain connects TRBV9 to TRBJ1-3; TRBD1 matches 7 bases. V trimming: 0 bases; J trimming: 0 bases; junction bases outside the gene matches: 6. Germline V CDR1 and CDR2: SGDLS, YYNGEE. CDR3 length: 17 residues. CDR3 loop: CASSVALTGSSGNTIYF. The CDR3, as DNA: TGTGCCAGCAGCGTAGCCCTGACAGGGAGCTCTGGAAACACCATATATTTT. The complete variable domain, with remaining parts taken from reference TRBV9 and TRBJ1-3, reads DSGVTQTPKHLITATGQRVTLRCSPRSGDLSVYWYQQSLDQGLQFLIQYYNGEERAKGNILERFSAQQFPDLHSELNLSSLELGDSALYFCASSVALTGSSGNTIYFGEGSWLTVV.

Ten or more counts support this clonotype. V and J are TRBV30 and TRBJ2-2; D possibly corresponds to TRBD2 (5 bases). Germline V gives CDR1 GTSNPN, CDR2 SVGIG (reference sequence). Trimming took 1 base from V and 7 from J, leaving 7 bases between them. This CDR3 contains 12 residues. CDR3 DNA: TGTGCCTGGAGTGGAGGGATCGGGGAGCTGTTTTTT. It yields the protein CAWSGGIGELFF.

This chain connects TRBV7-2 to TRBJ2-7, with 7 bases identical to TRBD1. CDR3 length: 14 amino acids. The V segment lost 5 bases and the J segment 4 bases; nucleotides outside the gene matches: 8. CDR1 and CDR2 (germline): SGHTA, FQGNSA. The CDR3 sequence is CASSQMTGSYEQYF. The CDR3 DNA sequence: TGTGCCAGCAGCCAGATGACAGGGTCATACGAGCAGTACTTC.

A few counts support this clonotype. The rearrangement links TRBV29-1 to TRBJ2-2; D uncertain. This CDR3 has 13 residues. Germline values: CDR1 SQVTM, CDR2 ANQGSEA. V shed 4 bases and J shed 5 bases, with 11 bases lying between them. The DNA for the CDR3 is TGCAGCGTTGGGGCAGCAAGAACCGGGGAGCTGTTTTTT. Residues: CSVGAARTGELFF.

This clonotype was picked up many times. The V call is TRBV12-3 or TRBV12-4, the J call TRBJ1-2, with D unresolved. V lost 1 base and J 3 bases, leaving 9 bases between the germline ends. CDR3 size: 14 residues. CDR3: CASSLGGNYYGYTF. The DNA of the CDR3 is TGTGCCAGCAGTTTAGGGGGAAACTACTATGGCTACACCTTC.

This clonotype appeared many times. This rearrangement joins TRBV7-9 to TRBJ2-1, with 7 bases lining up with TRBD1. V was pared by 5 bases and J by 0 bases, with 10 bases of the junction left unmatched. This CDR3 has 17 residues. The V gene's germline CDR1 is SEHNR and CDR2 FQNEAQ (reference sequence). CDR3 residues: CASSPTQGSDSYNEQFF. CDR3 coding DNA: TGTGCCAGCAGCCCAACACAGGGGTCAGACTCCTACAATGAGCAGTTCTTC. The variable domain in full, with the rest retrieved from reference TRBV7-9 and TRBJ2-1, is DTGVSQNPRHKITKRGQNVTFRCDPISEHNRLYWYRQTLGQGPEFLTYFQNEAQLEKSRLLSDRFSAERPKGSFSTLEIQRTEQGDSAMYLCASSPTQGSDSYNEQFFGPGTRLTVL.

This clonotype occurred many times. In nucleotides, the CDR3 is TGTGCCAGCAGTGTAGAGACAGGGGGCACTGAAGCTTTCTTT. Translation gives CASSVETGGTEAFF. V usage is TRBV2 and J usage is TRBJ1-1; 9 nucleotides agree with TRBD1. V was pared by 4 bases and J by 4 bases, with 4 bases of the junction left unmatched. CDR3 length equals 14 residues. Per the germline V gene, CDR1 is SNHLY and CDR2 is FYNNEI. Together with reference TRBV2 and TRBJ1-1, the CDR3 gives the full variable domain: EPEVTQTPSHQVTQMGQEVILRCVPISNHLYFYWYRQILGQKVEFLVSFYNNEISEKSEIFDDQFSVERPDGSNFTLKIRSTKLEDSAMYFCASSVETGGTEAFFGQGTRLTVV.

This clonotype was found many times. The CDR3 reads CASSQSPRTEAFF. CDR3 sequence (DNA): TGTGCCAGCAGCCAATCCCCGCGGACTGAAGCTTTCTTT. The rearrangement links TRBV14 to TRBJ1-1; D remains ambiguous. This CDR3 has 13 residues. Trimming pared 2 bases from V and 5 bases from J, leaving 9 bases between. In germline, CDR1 is SGHDN, CDR2 FVKESK.

As concerns this clonotype: This may be a read error: a much more frequent sequence differs by one nucleotide. CDR3: CASSLAFQETQYF. DNA of the CDR3: TGTGCCAGCAGCTTAGCCTTCCAAGAGACCCAGTACTTC. The chain is built from TRBV7-2 and TRBJ2-5; D gene ambiguous. V was clipped by 0 bases and J by 1 base, with 3 bases between them. The CDR3 covers 13 residues. Germline CDR1 is SGHTA and CDR2 is FQGNSA.

In this sample, this clonotype turned up a few times. The V and J genes are TRBV29-1 and TRBJ1-2; D possibly corresponds to TRBD1 (6 bases). The CDR3 has 10 residues. Germline V gives CDR1 SQVTM, CDR2 ANQGSEA. The ends were cut back, 6 bases at V and 8 bases at J, with 10 bases in the middle. CDR3 nucleotide sequence: TGCAGCGTACAGGGTCGCGGCTACACCTTC. Its protein product is CSVQGRGYTF.

The sample holds a few counts of this clonotype. The chain has TRBV6-5 and TRBJ1-2; D not resolved. The CDR3 has 13 amino acids. V lost 2 bases to trimming and J lost 0 bases, with 4 bases between them. Looked up from germline, CDR1 is MNHEY and CDR2 is SVGAGI. For the CDR3, the DNA is TGTGCCAGCAGTTACGGTCCTAACTATGGCTACACCTTC. Residues: CASSYGPNYGYTF.

This clonotype was seen repeatedly, ten times or more. This sequence joins TRBV5-6 and TRBJ2-2; 8 bases are shared with TRBD1. Per germline, CDR1 SGHDT and CDR2 YYEEEE. Unmatched junction bases numbered 2, after V lost 0 bases and J lost 4 bases. The CDR3 extends over 15 amino acids. The CDR3 sequence is CASSLVTGGTGELFF. The CDR3 DNA reads TGTGCCAGCAGCTTGGTCACAGGGGGCACCGGGGAGCTGTTTTTT.